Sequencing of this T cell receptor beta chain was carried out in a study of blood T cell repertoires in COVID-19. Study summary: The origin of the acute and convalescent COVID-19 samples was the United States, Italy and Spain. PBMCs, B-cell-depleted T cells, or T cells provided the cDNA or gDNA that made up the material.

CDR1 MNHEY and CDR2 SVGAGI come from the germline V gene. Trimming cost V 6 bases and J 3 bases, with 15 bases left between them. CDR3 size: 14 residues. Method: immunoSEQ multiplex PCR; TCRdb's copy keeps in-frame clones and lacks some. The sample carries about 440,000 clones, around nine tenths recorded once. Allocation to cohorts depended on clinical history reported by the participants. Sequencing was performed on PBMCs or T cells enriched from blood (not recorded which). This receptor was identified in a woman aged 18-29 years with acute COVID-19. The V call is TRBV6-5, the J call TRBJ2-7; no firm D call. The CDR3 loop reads CASSPGLAIYEQYF. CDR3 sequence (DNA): TGTGCCAGCAGCCCCGGTTTAGCCATCTACGAGCAGTACTTC.